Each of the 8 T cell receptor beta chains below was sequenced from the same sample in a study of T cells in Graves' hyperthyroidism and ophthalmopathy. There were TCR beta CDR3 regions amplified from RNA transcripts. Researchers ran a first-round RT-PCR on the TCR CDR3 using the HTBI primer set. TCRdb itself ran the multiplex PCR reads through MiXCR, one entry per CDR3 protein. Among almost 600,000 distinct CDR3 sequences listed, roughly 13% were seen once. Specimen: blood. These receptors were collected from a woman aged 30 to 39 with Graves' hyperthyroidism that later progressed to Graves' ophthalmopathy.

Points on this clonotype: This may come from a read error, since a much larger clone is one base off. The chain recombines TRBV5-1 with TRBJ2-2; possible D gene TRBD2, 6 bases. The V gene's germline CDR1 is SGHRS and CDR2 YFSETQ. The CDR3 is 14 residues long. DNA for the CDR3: TGCGCCAGCAGCTCCTGGGGAGGCACCGGGGAGCTGCTTTTT. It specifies CASSSWGGTGELLF.

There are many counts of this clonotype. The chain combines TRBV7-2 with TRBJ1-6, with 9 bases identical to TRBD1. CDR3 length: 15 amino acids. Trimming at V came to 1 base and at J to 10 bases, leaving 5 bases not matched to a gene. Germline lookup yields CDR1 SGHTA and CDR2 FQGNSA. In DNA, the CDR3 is TGTGCCAGCAGCTTAGAGGACAGGGGTTACTCACCCCTCCACTTT. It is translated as CASSLEDRGYSPLHF.

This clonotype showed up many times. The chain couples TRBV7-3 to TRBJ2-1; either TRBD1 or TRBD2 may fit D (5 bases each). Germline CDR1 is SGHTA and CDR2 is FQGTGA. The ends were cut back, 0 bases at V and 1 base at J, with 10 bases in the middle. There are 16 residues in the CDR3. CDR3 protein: CASSLTGAGSYNEQFF. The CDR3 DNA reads TGTGCCAGCAGCTTAACAGGGGCGGGTTCCTACAATGAGCAGTTCTTC.

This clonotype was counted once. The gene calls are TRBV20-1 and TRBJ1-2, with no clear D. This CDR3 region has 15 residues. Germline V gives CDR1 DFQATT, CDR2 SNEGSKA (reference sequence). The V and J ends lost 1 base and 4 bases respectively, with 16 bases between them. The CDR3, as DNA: TGCAGTGCTAGAGCCCCAGGCATAGCTTTCTATGGCTACACCTTC. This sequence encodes CSARAPGIAFYGYTF.

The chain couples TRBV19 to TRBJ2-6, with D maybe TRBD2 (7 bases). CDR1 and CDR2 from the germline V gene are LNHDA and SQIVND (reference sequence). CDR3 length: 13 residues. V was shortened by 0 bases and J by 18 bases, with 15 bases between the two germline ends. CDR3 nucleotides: TGTGCCAGTAGTATAGAGCAGGGGACTAAGGAGACTTTC. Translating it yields CASSIEQGTKETF.

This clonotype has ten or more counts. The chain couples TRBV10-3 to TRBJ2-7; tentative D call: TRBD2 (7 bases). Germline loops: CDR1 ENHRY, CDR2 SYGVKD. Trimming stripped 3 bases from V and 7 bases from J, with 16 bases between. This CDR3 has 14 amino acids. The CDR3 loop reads CAISDSAGAGEQYF. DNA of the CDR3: TGTGCCATCAGTGATTCCGCGGGGGCGGGGGAGCAGTACTTC.

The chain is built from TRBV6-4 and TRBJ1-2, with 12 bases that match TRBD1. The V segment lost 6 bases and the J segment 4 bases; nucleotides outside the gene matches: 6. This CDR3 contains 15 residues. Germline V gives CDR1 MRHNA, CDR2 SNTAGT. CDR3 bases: TGTGCCAGCAGGGGACAGGGGGCCGGCGGCTATGGCTACACCTTC. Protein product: CASRGQGAGGYGYTF.

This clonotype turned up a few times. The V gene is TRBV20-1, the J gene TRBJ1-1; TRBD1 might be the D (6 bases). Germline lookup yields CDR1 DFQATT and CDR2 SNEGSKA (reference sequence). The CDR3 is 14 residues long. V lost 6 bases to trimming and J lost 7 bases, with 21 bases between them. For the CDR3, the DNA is TGCAGTGCGACGCGGGGGGGTAGGGGGTTTGAAGCTTTCTTT. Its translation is CSATRGGRGFEAFF.